These T cell receptor beta chains were read from a single sample in a study of cytomegalovirus exposure and HLA in healthy donors. Generated by immunoSEQ multiplex PCR, the TCRdb table keeps only in-frame clones and is missing some. The profile covers roughly 130,000 clones, with 79% appearing a single time and 1.5% to 2.5% taken by the ten largest. Sequenced material: PBMCs. The receptors were gathered from a man aged 18 to 30 in good health and CMV-seronegative. CDR3s leave out the opening cysteine and the closing phenylalanine or tryptophan.

>TRBV27
ASSLFSSADTQY
>TRBV5-1
ASSLKDRSSTGELF
>TRBV7-3
ASSLISGTDTQY
>TRBV5-1
ASSLGPTSGSYNEQF
>TRBV6-1
ASSRGDSIYGYT
>TRBV5-6
ASSLFSGGNTGELF
>TRBV27
ASSLLGGSRFTDTQY
>TRBV5-4
ASSLDGILNNEQF
>TRBV7-9
ASPGTYNEQF
>TRBV4-2
ASSQYLAGTGELF
>TRBV12-5
ASGFDGRATDTQY
>TRBV6-5
ASSPSLKTQY
>TRBV5-4
ASSLARGGSGELF
>TRBV6-5
ASRPYTGVDQPQH
>TRBV7-2
ASSLNSGRANDGYT
>TRBV9
ASSVEGGSGGYT
>TRBV7-6
ASSLLGEDGEQF
>TRBV30
AWSVKGATNEKLF
>TRBV5-6
ASSLEGGGLLYGYT
>TRBV19
ASSTRLTASYEQY
>TRBV2
ASSEVRGEDTEAF
>TRBV9
ASSPRRGAGNTIY
>TRBV19
ASSSLASRWSEETQY
>TRBV18
ASSWDSPGTDTQY
>TRBV11-2
ASSPSGDRALVTQH
>TRBV28
ASNLGGGISYEQY
>TRBV28
ASQGGVRSNEQF
>TRBV30
AWSGPQRAQEAF
>TRBV5-5
ASSSRTGAIYSGANVLT
>TRBV18
ASSPDRGSTYEQY
>TRBV15
ATTRQRTGPEQY
>TRBV10-3
AIKQGNPYEQY
>TRBV7-9
ASSLPGRNTEAF
>TRBV6-5
ASSYSGHPADTQY
>TRBV18
ASSPPTTSGELF
>TRBV18
ASSQSGRRNTQY
>TRBV4-2
ASSQVVSLNTGELF
>TRBV28
ASSGGSPYGYT
>TRBV10-3
ANGGDSSNQPQH
>TRBV30
AWINRGQSSYNEQF
>TRBV4-2
ASSQATGAEAF
>TRBV11-2
ASSLGTAAPQF
>TRBV28
ASSSLLAVRPDEQF
>TRBV7-2
ASSFWTSGTTGELF
>TRBV9
ASSGLGRGSGNTIY
>TRBV14
ASSQGSIGLPYNEQF
>TRBV7-9
ASSRPQGLVNYEQY
>TRBV4-3
ASSQEYHRLSGANVLT
>TRBV27
ASRTDHISDRSNYGYT
>TRBV5-1
ASSTPEAGAGELF
>TRBV18
ASSSGLDYLDEQY
>TRBV7-9
ASSFGRAEAF